This T cell receptor beta chain emerged from a study of T cell responses to AZD1222 COVID-19 vaccine. General study results and limits: Variant regions that are unmutated are reportedly the target of nearly half of spike-specific TCRs. Two AZD1222 doses significantly raised spike-specific TCR breadth and depth over controls.

Germline CDR1 and CDR2: MNHEY and SMNVEV (reference sequence). V lost 5 bases and J lost 7; bases outside the gene matches: 12. The CDR3 totals 17 residues. Sequenced by immunoSEQ multiplex PCR; TCRdb stores in-frame clones only, minus some. Here the sample spans 180,000 or so clones, around 94% being singletons. Of note for this clone: Its antigen remains unknown.

The clonotype originates from an adult in good health. The starting material was peripheral blood, obtained on day 0 of AZD1222 vaccination. V gene TRBV27 combines with J gene TRBJ1-6; 9 bases map to TRBD1. This CDR3 reads CASSIYWTGVTNSPLHF. The CDR3, as DNA: TGTGCCAGCAGTATCTATTGGACAGGGGTAACGAATTCACCCCTCCACTTT.